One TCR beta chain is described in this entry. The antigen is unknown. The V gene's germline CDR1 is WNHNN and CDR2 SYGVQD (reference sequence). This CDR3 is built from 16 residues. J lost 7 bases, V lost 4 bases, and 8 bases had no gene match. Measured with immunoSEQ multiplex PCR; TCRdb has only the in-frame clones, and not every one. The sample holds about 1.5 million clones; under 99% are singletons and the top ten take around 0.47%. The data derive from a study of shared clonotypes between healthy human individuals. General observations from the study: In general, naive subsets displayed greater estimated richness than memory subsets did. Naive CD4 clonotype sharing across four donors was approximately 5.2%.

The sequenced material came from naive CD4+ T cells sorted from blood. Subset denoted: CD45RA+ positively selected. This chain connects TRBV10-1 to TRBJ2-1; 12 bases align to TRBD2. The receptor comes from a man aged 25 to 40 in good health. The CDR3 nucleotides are TGCGCCAGCAGTGCCGCAGATGGACTAGCGGGGAATGAGCAGTTCTTC. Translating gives CASSAADGLAGNEQFF.